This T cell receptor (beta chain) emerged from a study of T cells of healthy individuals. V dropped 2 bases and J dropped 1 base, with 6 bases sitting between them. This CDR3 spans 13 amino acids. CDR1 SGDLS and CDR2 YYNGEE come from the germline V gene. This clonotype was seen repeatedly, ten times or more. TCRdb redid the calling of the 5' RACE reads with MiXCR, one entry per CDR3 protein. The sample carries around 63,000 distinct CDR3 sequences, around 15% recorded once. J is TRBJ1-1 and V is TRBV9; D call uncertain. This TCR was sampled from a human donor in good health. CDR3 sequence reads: CASSVTPNTEAFF. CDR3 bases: TGTGCCAGCAGCGTGACGCCGAACACTGAAGCTTTCTTT.